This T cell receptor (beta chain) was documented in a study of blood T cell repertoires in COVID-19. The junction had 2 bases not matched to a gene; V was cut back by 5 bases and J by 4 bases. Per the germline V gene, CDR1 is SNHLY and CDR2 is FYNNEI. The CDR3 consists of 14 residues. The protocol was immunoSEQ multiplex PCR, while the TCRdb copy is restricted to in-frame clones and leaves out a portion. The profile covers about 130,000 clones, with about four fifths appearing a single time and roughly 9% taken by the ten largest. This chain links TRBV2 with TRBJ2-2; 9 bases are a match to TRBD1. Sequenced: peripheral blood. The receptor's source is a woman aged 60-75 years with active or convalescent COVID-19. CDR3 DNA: TGTGCCAGCAGTATGGGACAGGGCACCGGGGAGCTGTTTTTT. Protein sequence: CASSMGQGTGELFF.